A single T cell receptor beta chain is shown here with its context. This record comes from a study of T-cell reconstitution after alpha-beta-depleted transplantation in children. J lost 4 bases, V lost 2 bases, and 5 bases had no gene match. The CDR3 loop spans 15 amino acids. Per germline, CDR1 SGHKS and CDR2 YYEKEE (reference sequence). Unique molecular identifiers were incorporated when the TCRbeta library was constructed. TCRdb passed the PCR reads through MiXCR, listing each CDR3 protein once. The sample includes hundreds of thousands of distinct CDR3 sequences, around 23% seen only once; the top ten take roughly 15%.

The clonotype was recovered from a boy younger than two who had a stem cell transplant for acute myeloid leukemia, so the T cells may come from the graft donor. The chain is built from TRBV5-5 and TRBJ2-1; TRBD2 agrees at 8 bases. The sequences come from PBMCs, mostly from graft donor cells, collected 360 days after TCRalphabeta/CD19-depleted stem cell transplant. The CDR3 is CASSFYSGGYNEQFF. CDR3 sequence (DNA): TGTGCCAGCAGCTTCTACAGCGGGGGTTACAATGAGCAGTTCTTC.